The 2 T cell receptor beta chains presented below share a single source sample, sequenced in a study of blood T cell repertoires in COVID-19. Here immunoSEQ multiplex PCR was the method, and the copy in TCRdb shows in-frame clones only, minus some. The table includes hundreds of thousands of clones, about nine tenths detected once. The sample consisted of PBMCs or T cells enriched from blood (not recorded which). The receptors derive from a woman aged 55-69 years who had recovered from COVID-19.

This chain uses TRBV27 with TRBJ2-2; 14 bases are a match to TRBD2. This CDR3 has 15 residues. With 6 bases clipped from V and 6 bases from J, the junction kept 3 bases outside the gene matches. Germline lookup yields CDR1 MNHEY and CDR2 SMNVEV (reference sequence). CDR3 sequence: CASSRTSGGSGELFF. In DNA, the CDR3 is TGTGCCAGCAGCAGGACTAGCGGGGGGTCCGGGGAGCTGTTTTTT.

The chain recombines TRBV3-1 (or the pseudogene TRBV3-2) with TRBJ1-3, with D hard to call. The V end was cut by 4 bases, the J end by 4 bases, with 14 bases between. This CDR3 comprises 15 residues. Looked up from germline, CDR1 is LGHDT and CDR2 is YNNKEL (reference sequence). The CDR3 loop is CASSLSAAPGNTIYF. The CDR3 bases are TGTGCCAGCAGCCTCTCTGCGGCACCCGGAAACACCATATATTTT.